This TCR beta chain was recorded in a study of beta chain features in type 1 diabetes (dated by TCRdb to the late 2010s). In terms of the full investigation: No differences in mean age, gender distribution, total cell number or subset yield were found between patients and healthy donors. A total of roughly 99 million sorted cells were examined across all samples, and the number of cells per subset was strongly correlated with RNA yield. Naive and central memory subsets were obtained from all 30 or so donors, but regulatory and stem cell-like memory subsets were isolated from only 8 patients and roughly 8 healthy donors. The study compared the TCRB repertoires of sorted circulating CD4+ T cell subsets in recently diagnosed type 1 diabetes patients with those in matched healthy donors.

Each donor gave one peripheral blood draw, averaging approximately 120 mL, which was collected into heparinised tubes. Naive, central memory, regulatory and stem cell-like memory CD4+ T cells were sorted on a BD FACSAria II using a panel including CD45RO, CCR7, CD25, CD127, CD95 and CD27. Every sorted population had a purity above 95%. Right away, PBMCs were isolated by Lymphoprep density gradient centrifugation and were stained directly, with no culture step. So that batch effects would be minimized, each experiment stained and sorted samples in pairs, pairing one healthy donor with one patient. With regard to this clone: Its antigen is still unknown. Base quality data are lacking; no much larger clone is found one base away.

Spanning cysteine to phenylalanine, the CDR3 consists of 14 amino acids. Of the read, only the CDR3 DNA is kept; its 42 bases are in frame from base 1. Between the V and J ends, shortened by 5 bases and 8 bases respectively, the junction contains 15 bases. From the germline V gene, CDR1 is MGHRA and CDR2 is YSYEKL. The paper's findings and limits, for the study overall: Because cDNA was sequenced instead of genomic DNA, highly expressing activated cells could be over-represented, though the groups showed no difference in activation or CD3 levels. PCR may preferentially amplify shorter templates, but because patient and control samples were amplified and corrected together, any resulting skew would affect both groups equally. Only small numbers of individuals were included in the HLA sub-analyses, which left unresolved whether HLA type had any influence on TCRB rearrangement. At VDJ recombination sites, type 1 diabetes patients had fewer insertions and more deleted nucleotides, which implies abnormalities in thymic rearrangement. The naive, central memory and regulatory TCRB repertoires appeared to resemble one another more closely among patients than among healthy donors. Type 1 diabetes patients showed a moderate but significant shortening of TCRB CDR3 length in all four CD4+ subsets.

The entire isolated RNA was reverse transcribed using the High Capacity cDNA Reverse Transcription Kit, and thus expressed TCRB transcripts were sequenced. Deep immunoSEQ sequencing was performed on naive, central memory and regulatory T cell samples, with an average of roughly 3.5 million total reads per sample. Sorted cells were lysed in RLT buffer, and RNA was extracted using DNase-treated RNeasy Micro or Mini kits according to cell number. To prevent cross-contamination, every cell subset was processed on its own, while patient and healthy donor samples were processed together. TCRB sequences were amplified from cDNA with the immunoSEQ multiplex PCR, producing 87-bp fragments spanning the CDR3 region. Amplicons were sequenced on the Illumina HiSeq platform. Per the authors' processing: Synthetic template baselines were used to correct PCR bias computationally, reads within Hamming distance 2 were collapsed together, and singletons that could not be merged were discarded. Reads were aligned to IMGT to assign V, D and J genes, CDR3 length, and insertions or deletions at six rearrangement sites. Clonotype counts were normalized to sorted cell number within each subset before computing true diversity and Gini coefficients with the tcR R package. Repertoire sharing was quantified using the overlap coefficient calculated on TCRB nucleotide sequences. Out-of-frame TCRB sequences from naive cells were analyzed to stand in for the pre-selection repertoire. TCRdb took over this immuneACCESS table, retaining in-frame rearrangements with V and J assigned. Such tables are incomplete; in checked studies, under half of the missing clones stem from an unresolved V gene, and the remainder is unexplained. The D gene and trimming were derived from the DNA, and the V and J assignments and clone size from that table. This sample holds roughly 250,000 clones; approximately 20% were observed only once. About 0.027% of the sample is held by the ten biggest clonotypes.

Recombination joined TRBV4-1 with TRBJ1-4, and the D gene may be TRBD1, 6 bases matching. The sequenced material came from naive CD4+ T cells from blood. Per the publication, the cell subset or site label means: true naive CD4+ T cells. The clonotype comes from a woman aged 40-49 years with type 1 diabetes. The encoded CDR3 is CASSFRGGGEKLFF. The base sequence is TGCGCCAGCAGCTTCCGAGGGGGTGGGGAAAAACTGTTTTTT.